This T cell receptor (beta chain) was obtained from a study of shared clonotypes between healthy human individuals. At the level of the study: Contributing individuals were a couple of females and a few males aged 18 to 49. General observations from the study: Few donors restricted represented genetic and exposure-history diversity. Several donors had about 5% of their naive CD4 clonotypes in common.

Source study methods: For the immunoSEQ data, sequences were junction-only without quality scores, so filtering differed. Repertoires were generated with immunoSEQ multiplex PCR, while TCRdb's copy carries only in-frame clones and drops some. V, J and clone size are those of that table, while D and trimming were read from the DNA. The repertoire holds roughly 2.5 million clones, over 85% seen once, with 0.11% to 0.15% in the top ten. V dropped 2 bases and J dropped 3 bases, with 8 bases sitting between them. Germline V gives CDR1 GTSNPN, CDR2 SVGIG (reference sequence). CDR3 length: 12 residues. A note on this clone: The antigen is undetermined.

The TCR sequence derives from a man between 18 and 29 years old in good health. The sequencing sample was made of naive CD4+ T cells sorted from blood. Subset denoted: CD45RA+ positively selected. The rearrangement joins TRBV30 to TRBJ2-7; D is unclear. The CDR3 sequence: CAWSSTYYEQYF. The CDR3, as DNA: TGTGCCTGGAGTTCGACATACTACGAGCAGTACTTC.